The 15 T cell receptor beta chains below come from one sample, sequenced in a study of early T cells in non-severe SARS-CoV-2 infection. MiXCR, run by TCRdb on the 5' RACE reads, gives a single entry per CDR3 protein. The sample includes about 110,000 distinct CDR3 sequences, around 12% of them seen just once. Sequencing was performed on whole blood, taken at baseline. These receptors all stem from an adult who was a healthcare worker with PCR-confirmed SARS-CoV-2 infection or an uninfected control (not recorded which).

V and J are TRBV10-2 and TRBJ1-5; D gene uncertain. Trimming removed 3 bases at V and 4 bases at J, with 10 bases between. This CDR3 spans 14 amino acids. Germline CDR1 and CDR2: WSHSY and SAAADI. In nucleotides, the CDR3 is TGCGCCAGCAGTGATAGGATAGAGAATCAGCCCCAGCATTTT. This gives the protein CASSDRIENQPQHF.

This clonotype turned up a few times. The chain uses TRBV4-1 and TRBJ2-7; 9 nucleotides agree with TRBD1. Trimming cost V 5 bases and J 0 bases; bases outside gene matches: 5. This CDR3 is built from 15 residues. The germline V gene encodes CDR1 MGHRA and CDR2 YSYEKL. This chain's CDR3 is CASSGDRGSSYEQYF. The CDR3 coding sequence is TGCGCCAGCAGCGGCGACAGGGGGAGCTCCTACGAGCAGTACTTC.

The rearrangement uses TRBV7-8 and TRBJ1-1; the D is unclear. CDR1 is SGHVS, CDR2 FQNEAQ, per germline. V gave up 6 bases and J gave up 1 base, with 9 bases separating them. The CDR3 length is 13 residues. The CDR3 nucleotides are TGTGCCAGCAGGGAGGACGGGAACACTGAAGCTTTCTTT. This translates into CASREDGNTEAFF.

This clonotype was counted many times. V and J are TRBV5-6 and TRBJ2-5; 12 nucleotides align to TRBD2. Germline V lookup: CDR1 SGHDT, CDR2 YYEEEE. The V segment lost 0 bases and the J segment 5 bases; nucleotides outside the gene matches: 11. This CDR3 is built from 18 residues. This CDR3 is CASSLGLAGGPLLETQYF. The CDR3 DNA reads TGTGCCAGCAGCTTGGGTCTAGCGGGAGGGCCGCTTTTGGAGACCCAGTACTTC.

The chain carries TRBV19 and TRBJ2-7; the D gene is possibly TRBD2 (5 bases). Trimming cost V 3 bases and J 0 bases, with 12 bases left between them. There are 15 residues in the CDR3. The V gene's germline CDR1 is LNHDA and CDR2 SQIVND (reference sequence). CDR3 protein: CASSIGNTFSYEQYF. The CDR3 DNA sequence: TGTGCCAGTAGTATCGGGAATACCTTCTCCTACGAGCAGTACTTC.

The rearrangement uses TRBV7-2 and TRBJ1-1; D unclear. Trimming stripped 7 bases from V and 1 base from J, with 16 bases between. The CDR3 covers 15 residues. Germline loops: CDR1 SGHTA, CDR2 FQGNSA. CDR3 loop: CASTLGWAPNTEAFF. The CDR3 DNA sequence: TGTGCCAGCACCCTAGGGTGGGCCCCGAACACTGAAGCTTTCTTT.

The chain recombines TRBV7-2 with TRBJ2-5, with 8 bases fitting TRBD1. Trimming removed 5 bases from V and 7 bases from J; junction bases left unmatched: 3. Germline CDR1 and CDR2: SGHTA and FQGNSA. The CDR3 extends over 12 amino acids. The CDR3 loop reads CASSPGGATQYF. The CDR3 region has the DNA TGTGCCAGCAGCCCAGGGGGCGCGACCCAGTACTTC.

V is TRBV7-9 and J is TRBJ1-6; D remains ambiguous. The length of the CDR3 is 14 residues. Germline loops: CDR1 SEHNR, CDR2 FQNEAQ (reference sequence). Trimming took 5 bases from V and 3 from J, leaving 8 bases between them. The CDR3 DNA sequence: TGTGCCAGCAGCCCGCCTCACTATAATTCACCCCTCCACTTT. It encodes CASSPPHYNSPLHF.

There are a few counts of this clonotype. The chain is built from TRBV5-1 and TRBJ1-1, with D perhaps matching TRBD1 (5 bases). The CDR3 loop spans 15 amino acids. V was trimmed by 0 bases and J by 4 bases, leaving 13 bases between them. Germline CDR1 SGHRS, CDR2 YFSETQ. The CDR3 bases are TGCGCCAGCAGCTTGGCCATCGGGGGTAGCACTGAAGCTTTCTTT. This translates into CASSLAIGGSTEAFF.

This clonotype has more than one count but fewer than ten. V gene TRBV5-1 combines with J gene TRBJ1-1, with D perhaps matching TRBD1 (6 bases). CDR3 length: 15 amino acids. Trimming left V 2 bases short and J 1 base short, with 12 bases between. The germline gives CDR1 SGHRS, CDR2 YFSETQ. Here the CDR3 DNA reads TGCGCCAGCAGCTTTTACAGGGACTCGAACACTGAAGCTTTCTTT. Its protein is CASSFYRDSNTEAFF.

This clonotype was seen only a few times. The chain employs TRBV5-1 and TRBJ2-5; no reliable D call. This CDR3 is 13 amino acids long. Per the germline V gene, CDR1 is SGHRS and CDR2 is YFSETQ. The V end lost 0 bases, the J end lost 5 bases, and 8 bases lay between the germline ends. The CDR3 nucleotides are TGCGCCAGCAGCTTGGCTTCAATGGAGACCCAGTACTTC. As protein: CASSLASMETQYF.

This clonotype has only a few counts. The V call is TRBV6-1, the J call TRBJ2-1; D is ambiguous. The CDR3 is 14 amino acids. CDR1 is MNHNS, CDR2 SASEGT, per germline. V was clipped by 8 bases and J by 0 bases, with 11 bases between them. The CDR3 DNA reads as TGTGCCAGCTGTCGAGTGAGCTCCTACAATGAGCAGTTCTTC. Translation: CASCRVSSYNEQFF.

On this clonotype itself: At one end, the junction sequence differs from germline, possibly due to a read error. This chain joins TRBV7-3 and TRBJ1-4; D might be TRBD1 (6 bases). The CDR3 loop spans 15 amino acids. Germline values: CDR1 SGHTA, CDR2 FQGTGA. In DNA form, the CDR3 reads TGTGCCAGCAGCTTAAGACAGGCGACTAATGGAAAACTGTTTTTT. Translating gives CASSLRQATNGKLFF.

V usage is TRBV10-3 and J usage is TRBJ2-7; D is unresolved. V was clipped by 0 bases and J by 3 bases, with 6 bases between them. This CDR3 is 13 amino acids long. Germline V gene sequence: CDR1 ENHRY, CDR2 SYGVKD. Here the CDR3 reads CAISESVRYEQYF. The CDR3 nucleotides are TGTGCCATCAGTGAGTCGGTCCGCTACGAGCAGTACTTC.

This clonotype has a handful of counts. The V call is TRBV27, the J call TRBJ1-2, with 8 bases aligning to TRBD1. V trimming: 2 bases; J trimming: 7 bases; junction bases outside the gene matches: 9. Germline-derived CDR1 and CDR2 are MNHEY and SMNVEV (reference sequence). The CDR3 covers 15 residues. CDR3: CASSLRRGQVIGYTF. DNA of the CDR3: TGTGCCAGCAGTTTAAGGCGGGGACAGGTGATTGGCTACACCTTC.